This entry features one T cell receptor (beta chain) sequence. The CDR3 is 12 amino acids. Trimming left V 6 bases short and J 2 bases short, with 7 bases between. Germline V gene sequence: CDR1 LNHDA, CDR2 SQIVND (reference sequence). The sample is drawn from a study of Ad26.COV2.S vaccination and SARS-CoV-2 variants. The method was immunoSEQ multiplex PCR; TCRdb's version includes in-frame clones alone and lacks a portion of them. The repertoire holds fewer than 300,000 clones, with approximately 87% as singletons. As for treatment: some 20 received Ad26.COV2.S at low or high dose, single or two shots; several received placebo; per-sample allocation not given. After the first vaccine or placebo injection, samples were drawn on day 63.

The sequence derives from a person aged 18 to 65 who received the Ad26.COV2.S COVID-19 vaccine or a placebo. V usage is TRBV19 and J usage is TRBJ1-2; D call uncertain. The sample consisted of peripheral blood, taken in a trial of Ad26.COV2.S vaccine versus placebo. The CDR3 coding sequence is TGTGCCAGTAGGAAGGTCAACTATGGCTACACCTTC. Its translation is CASRKVNYGYTF.